The 29 T cell receptor beta chains in this list originate from one sample, sequenced in a study of technical replicates of blood from a handful of donors. The assay was immunoSEQ multiplex PCR, and TCRdb's table has in-frame clones only and misses some. The top ten hold 9% to 15% of the sample, which has about 14,000 clones, around 79% seen once. Material: PBMCs. The receptors originated from a human donor in good health.

The chain is built from TRBV6-1 and TRBJ1-1; TRBD1 is a possible D gene (6 bases). The CDR3 contains 15 residues. Deletions cut 5 bases from V and 0 bases from J, with 13 bases between. Germline V gene lookup returns CDR1 MNHNS and CDR2 SASEGT. CDR3 nucleotide sequence: TGTGCCAGCAGTCTACACAGGGTGGTGAACACTGAAGCTTTCTTT. Protein product: CASSLHRVVNTEAFF.

The chain couples TRBV27 to TRBJ1-5; 7 nucleotides agree with TRBD1. This CDR3 region has 15 residues. Germline trimming cut 2 bases from V and 3 bases from J; bases unmatched to any gene: 4. CDR1 MNHEY and CDR2 SMNVEV come from the germline V gene (reference sequence). The CDR3 spells CASSLEGAFNQPQHF. The CDR3 region has the DNA TGTGCCAGCAGTTTAGAGGGGGCATTCAATCAGCCCCAGCATTTT.

The genes are TRBV2 and TRBJ2-1; D might be TRBD2 (6 bases). The CDR3 extends over 13 amino acids. In germline, CDR1 is SNHLY, CDR2 FYNNEI. Between the trimmed V and J ends, which lost 7 bases and 10 bases, there was a span of 17 bases. In DNA form, the CDR3 reads TGTGCCAGCACCTTGGACTACCTCAGCGAGCAGTTCTTC. The encoded protein is CASTLDYLSEQFF.

This chain connects TRBV2 to TRBJ1-1, with D tentatively TRBD1 (6 bases). Trimming cost V 11 bases and J 1 base, with 20 bases left between them. CDR1 and CDR2 from the germline V gene are SNHLY and FYNNEI. The CDR3 sequence is 15 residues long. CDR3 sequence (DNA): TGTGCCGGACGCCCGGGACACCGACCGAACACTGAAGCTTTCTTT. Translating gives CAGRPGHRPNTEAFF.

In its sample, this clone was seen once. V and J are TRBV29-1 and TRBJ2-6; D may be TRBD1 (6 bases). The germline V gene has CDR1 SQVTM and CDR2 ANQGSEA. The CDR3 extends over 13 amino acids. V lost 7 bases and J lost 4, with 11 bases in between. Written as DNA, the CDR3 is TGCAGCGCTACAGGGCCCGGGGCCAACGTCCTGACTTTC. Protein sequence: CSATGPGANVLTF.

A word on this clone: Other DNA variants within this sample encode the same CDR3. The gene calls are TRBV5-6 and TRBJ1-2, with TRBD1 identical over 8 bases. Germline trimming cut 1 base from V and 6 bases from J; bases unmatched to any gene: 5. Per the germline V gene, CDR1 is SGHDT and CDR2 is YYEEEE. There are 14 residues in the CDR3. The CDR3: CASSLKDRVHGYTF. For the CDR3, the DNA is TGTGCCAGCAGCTTGAAGGACAGGGTCCATGGCTACACCTTC.

V and J are TRBV7-6 and TRBJ2-5, with D perhaps matching TRBD1 (5 bases). CDR1 and CDR2 from the germline V gene are SGHVS and FNYEAQ. The CDR3 spans 15 residues. Between the trimmed V and J ends, which lost 2 bases and 1 base, there was a span of 11 bases. CDR3 amino acids: CASSLLGRTQETQYF. CDR3 in DNA: TGTGCCAGCAGCTTATTGGGGCGGACCCAAGAGACCCAGTACTTC.

In DNA form, the CDR3 reads TGTGCCAGTTCCGTAGCGGCCTACAATGAGCAGTTCTTC. This gives the protein CASSVAAYNEQFF. This rearrangement joins TRBV6-1 to TRBJ2-1; possible D gene TRBD2, 6 bases. CDR1 MNHNS and CDR2 SASEGT come from the germline V gene. The V end lost 9 bases, the J end lost 2 bases, and 11 bases lay between the germline ends. The CDR3 has 13 amino acids.

The CDR3 is CAISESETSYFAYEQYF. As DNA, the CDR3 is TGTGCCATCAGTGAGTCCGAGACTAGTTATTTCGCCTACGAGCAGTACTTC. J is TRBJ2-7 and V is TRBV10-3; D is possibly TRBD2 (6 bases). V gave up 0 bases and J gave up 2 bases, with 17 bases separating them. Germline V gene data show CDR1 as ENHRY and CDR2 as SYGVKD. The CDR3 sequence is 17 residues long.

The CDR3 loop is CASSPRWGVLQETQYF. CDR3 DNA sequence: TGTGCCAGCAGCCCCCGGTGGGGGGTTCTCCAAGAGACCCAGTACTTC. The chain couples TRBV7-9 to TRBJ2-5; possibly TRBD2 for D (6 bases). The V end was cut by 5 bases, the J end by 1 base, with 17 bases between. This CDR3 has 16 residues. CDR1 SEHNR and CDR2 FQNEAQ come from the germline V gene (reference sequence).

Only a few counts were recorded for this clone. CDR3 sequence: CASSLEEDQPQHF. CDR3 coding DNA: TGTGCCAGCAGCTTAGAAGAGGATCAGCCCCAGCATTTT. V gene TRBV7-9 combines with J gene TRBJ1-5; D is undetermined. Trimming cost V 1 base and J 5 bases, with 6 bases left between them. Per germline, CDR1 SEHNR and CDR2 FQNEAQ (reference sequence). This CDR3 is 13 amino acids long.

The chain recombines TRBV9 with TRBJ2-5; D is uncertain. The length of the CDR3 is 13 residues. Germline V gives CDR1 SGDLS, CDR2 YYNGEE. V lost 5 bases and J 3 bases, leaving 11 bases between the germline ends. As DNA, the CDR3 is TGTGCCAGCAGTCCAAACATGGAAGAGACCCAGTACTTC. Residues: CASSPNMEETQYF.

J is TRBJ1-3 and V is TRBV5-4; D ambiguous. Trimming removed 4 bases from V and 2 bases from J, with 13 bases in between. The germline gives CDR1 SGHNT, CDR2 YYREEE (reference sequence). This CDR3 contains 15 residues. CDR3 protein: CASSPAGVAGNTIYF. CDR3 bases: TGTGCCAGCAGCCCTGCCGGGGTTGCTGGAAACACCATATATTTT.

The chain couples TRBV29-1 to TRBJ2-1; a possible D gene is TRBD1 (6 bases). Trimming pared 2 bases from V and 8 bases from J, leaving 10 bases between. The CDR3 covers 12 residues. CDR1 is SQVTM, CDR2 ANQGSEA, per germline. The CDR3 bases are TGCAGCGTTGAAACACAGGGCGATGAGCAGTTCTTC. It yields the protein CSVETQGDEQFF.

The V call is TRBV19, the J call TRBJ2-3; 7 bases match TRBD2. V lost 0 bases and J lost 0; bases outside the gene matches: 3. The length of the CDR3 is 16 residues. Per germline, CDR1 LNHDA and CDR2 SQIVND (reference sequence). The CDR3 here is CASSIEGRGSTDTQYF. As DNA, the CDR3 is TGTGCCAGTAGTATAGAAGGGAGGGGAAGCACAGATACGCAGTATTTT.

This sequence joins TRBV7-9 and TRBJ1-2, with D possibly being TRBD1 (5 bases). V lost 4 bases and J 3 bases, leaving 18 bases between the germline ends. This CDR3 spans 16 amino acids. Germline CDR1 SEHNR, CDR2 FQNEAQ (reference sequence). The CDR3 coding sequence is TGTGCCAGCAGCTCGTCATCGGGACTACCGTACTATGGCTACACCTTC. It translates to CASSSSSGLPYYGYTF.

The chain carries TRBV2 and TRBJ2-3, with TRBD2 matching 11 bases. V trimming: 3 bases; J trimming: 0 bases; junction bases outside the gene matches: 5. Germline values: CDR1 SNHLY, CDR2 FYNNEI. The CDR3 loop spans 17 amino acids. The CDR3 region is CASSDLAGGLSTDTQYF. Here the CDR3 DNA reads TGTGCCAGCAGTGATCTAGCGGGAGGTCTTAGCACAGATACGCAGTATTTT.

This chain uses TRBV13 with TRBJ2-2; TRBD2 aligns across 11 bases. V lost 5 bases and J lost 5; bases outside the gene matches: 10. The CDR3 has 17 amino acids. The germline V gene has CDR1 PRHDT and CDR2 FYEKMQ (reference sequence). The CDR3 coding sequence is TGTGCCAGCAGCCCAAGTATAGCGGGAGGGGAAACCGGGGAGCTGTTTTTT. Translating it yields CASSPSIAGGETGELFF.

The chain has TRBV29-1 and TRBJ1-2; D gene uncertain. This CDR3 is built from 15 residues. CDR1 SQVTM and CDR2 ANQGSEA come from the germline V gene. The V end lost 5 bases, the J end lost 0 bases, and 16 bases lay between the germline ends. The CDR3 reads CSVRPGGTANYGYTF. The CDR3 DNA reads as TGCAGCGTTAGACCTGGAGGCACGGCTAACTATGGCTACACCTTC.

The chain is built from TRBV18 and TRBJ2-7, with 7 bases that match TRBD1. The J segment lost 3 bases and the V segment lost 0 bases, leaving 2 bases of the junction unmatched. CDR3 length: 14 amino acids. The germline V gene encodes CDR1 KGHSH and CDR2 LQKENI. CDR3 nucleotides: TGTGCCAGCTCACCACCGGGACAGAGCTACGAGCAGTACTTC. Translation: CASSPPGQSYEQYF.

V gene TRBV4-2 combines with J gene TRBJ1-2, with 9 bases aligning to TRBD1. CDR1 and CDR2 (germline): LGHNA, YNFKEQ. V lost 4 bases to trimming and J lost 7 bases; unmatched junction nucleotides: 10. The CDR3 extends over 15 amino acids. This CDR3 reads CASSPETDRGSGYTF. In DNA, the CDR3 is TGTGCCAGCAGCCCGGAGACCGACAGGGGGTCTGGCTACACCTTC.

The V call is TRBV4-2, the J call TRBJ2-2; the D is unclear. Deletions cut 0 bases from V and 1 base from J, with 6 bases between. Germline V gene sequence: CDR1 LGHNA, CDR2 YNFKEQ. CDR3 size: 15 residues. CDR3 in amino acids: CASSQDFRNTGELFF. The CDR3 DNA sequence: TGTGCCAGCAGCCAAGATTTCCGGAACACCGGGGAGCTGTTTTTT.

This chain joins TRBV29-1 and TRBJ1-4; maybe TRBD1 (6 bases). The CDR3 extends over 16 amino acids. CDR1 is SQVTM, CDR2 ANQGSEA, per germline. Trimming took 4 bases from V and 0 from J, leaving 15 bases between them. CDR3 sequence: CSVGTPTGATNEKLFF. CDR3 nucleotide sequence: TGCAGCGTTGGTACGCCGACAGGAGCAACTAATGAAAAACTGTTTTTT.

The chain is built from TRBV7-9 and TRBJ2-1; D gene unclear. The germline gives CDR1 SEHNR, CDR2 FQNEAQ (reference sequence). The CDR3 spans 13 residues. V lost 5 bases and J lost 9, with 14 bases in between. CDR3 sequence (DNA): TGTGCCAGCAGCGCTTCAGGAAAGGCTGAGCAGTTCTTC. The encoded protein is CASSASGKAEQFF.

The rearrangement links TRBV19 to TRBJ2-2; 9 bases map to TRBD1. The length of the CDR3 is 16 residues. The V gene end was trimmed by 7 bases and the J gene end by 2 bases; junction bases not matched to a gene: 8. Germline CDR1 and CDR2: LNHDA and SQIVND (reference sequence). This chain's CDR3 is CASTDRDRANTGELFF. In DNA, the CDR3 is TGTGCCAGTACCGACCGGGACAGGGCTAACACCGGGGAGCTGTTTTTT.

The chain joins TRBV4-2 to TRBJ2-5; 7 nucleotides match TRBD2. The ends lost 4 bases at V and 5 bases at J; junction bases unmatched: 7. The CDR3 is made up of 14 amino acids. Germline V CDR1 and CDR2: LGHNA, YNFKEQ. CDR3 DNA sequence: TGTGCCAGCAGCCGAGGAGCGGGACTGGAGACCCAGTACTTC. It translates to CASSRGAGLETQYF.

The chain joins TRBV6-5 to TRBJ1-1; D remains ambiguous. CDR1 and CDR2 (germline): MNHEY, SVGAGI. Deletions cut 0 bases from V and 1 base from J, with 9 bases between. The CDR3 is 15 amino acids. CDR3 residues: CASSYSPRGNTEAFF. CDR3 in DNA: TGTGCCAGCAGTTACTCCCCCCGGGGGAACACTGAAGCTTTCTTT.

The rearrangement links TRBV5-8 to TRBJ1-1; D may be TRBD1 (6 bases). The CDR3 runs 14 residues. V was shortened by 1 base and J by 3 bases, with 10 bases between the two germline ends. Germline V gene lookup returns CDR1 SGHTS and CDR2 YDEGEE. As DNA, the CDR3 is TGTGCCAGCAGCTTGTACAGGGACGACACTGAAGCTTTCTTT. It specifies CASSLYRDDTEAFF.

The rearrangement uses TRBV10-1 and TRBJ1-1, with D perhaps TRBD1 (5 bases). Germline V gene lookup returns CDR1 WNHNN and CDR2 SYGVQD (reference sequence). Trimming took off 8 bases at V and 3 bases at J, with 16 bases between the two ends. This CDR3 has 14 amino acids. The CDR3: CASSRQPGDTEAFF. DNA of the CDR3: TGCGCCAGCTCCAGACAGCCGGGTGACACTGAAGCTTTCTTT.